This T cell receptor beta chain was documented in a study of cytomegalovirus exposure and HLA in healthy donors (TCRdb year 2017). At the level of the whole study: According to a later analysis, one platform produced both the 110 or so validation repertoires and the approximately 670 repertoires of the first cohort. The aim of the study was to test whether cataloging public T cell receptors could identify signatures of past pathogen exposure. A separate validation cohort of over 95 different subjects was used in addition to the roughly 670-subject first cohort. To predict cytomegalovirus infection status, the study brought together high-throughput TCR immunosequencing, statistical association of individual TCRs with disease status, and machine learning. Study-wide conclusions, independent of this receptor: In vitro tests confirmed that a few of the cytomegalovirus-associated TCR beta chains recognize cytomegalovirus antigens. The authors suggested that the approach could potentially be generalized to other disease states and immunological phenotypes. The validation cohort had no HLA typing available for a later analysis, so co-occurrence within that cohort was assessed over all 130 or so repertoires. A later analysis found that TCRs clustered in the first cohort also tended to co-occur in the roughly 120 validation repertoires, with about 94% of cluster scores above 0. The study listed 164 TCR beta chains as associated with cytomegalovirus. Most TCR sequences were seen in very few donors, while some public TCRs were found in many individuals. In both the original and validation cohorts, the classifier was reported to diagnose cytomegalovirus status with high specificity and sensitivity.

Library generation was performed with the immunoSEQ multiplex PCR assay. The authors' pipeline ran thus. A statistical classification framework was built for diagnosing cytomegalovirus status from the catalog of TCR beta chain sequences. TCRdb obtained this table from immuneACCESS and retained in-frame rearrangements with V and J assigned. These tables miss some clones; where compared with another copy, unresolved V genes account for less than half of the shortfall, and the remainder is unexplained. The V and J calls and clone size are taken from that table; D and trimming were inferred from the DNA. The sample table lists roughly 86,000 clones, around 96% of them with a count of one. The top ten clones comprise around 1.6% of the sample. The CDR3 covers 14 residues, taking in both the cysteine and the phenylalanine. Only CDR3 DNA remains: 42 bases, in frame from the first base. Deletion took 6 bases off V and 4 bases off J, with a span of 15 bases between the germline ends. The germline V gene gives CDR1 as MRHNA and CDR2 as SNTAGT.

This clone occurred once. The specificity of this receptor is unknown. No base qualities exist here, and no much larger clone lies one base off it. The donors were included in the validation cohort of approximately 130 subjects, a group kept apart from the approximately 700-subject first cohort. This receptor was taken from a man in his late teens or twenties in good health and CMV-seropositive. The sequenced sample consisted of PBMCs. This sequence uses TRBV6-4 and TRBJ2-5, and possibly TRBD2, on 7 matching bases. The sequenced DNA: TGTGCCAGCAGGTCCGACGGGGGGCGAGAGACCCAGTACTTC. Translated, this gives CASRSDGGRETQYF.